These 6 T cell receptor beta chains were all obtained from the same sample, sequenced in a study of blood T cell repertoires in COVID-19. This table comes from immunoSEQ multiplex PCR, and its TCRdb copy is limited to in-frame clones, with some not included. The sample consists of about 130,000 clones, less than 90% of them appearing once. Sequencing was done on a sample of PBMCs or T cells enriched from blood (not recorded which). Receptors were obtained from a woman in her forties or fifties who had recovered from COVID-19.

This clone was counted many times. The genes are TRBV5-6 and TRBJ1-1, with TRBD1 matching 7 bases. Germline values: CDR1 SGHDT, CDR2 YYEEEE. V trimming: 5 bases; J trimming: 1 base; junction bases outside the gene matches: 5. There are 14 residues in the CDR3. CDR3 protein: CASSYRTGNTEAFF. The DNA of the CDR3 is TGTGCCAGCAGTTATCGGACAGGGAACACTGAAGCTTTCTTT.

This chain links TRBV4-1 with TRBJ1-2; D is possibly TRBD1 (6 bases). V was shortened by 4 bases and J by 4 bases, with 22 bases between the two germline ends. This CDR3 is built from 17 residues. In germline, CDR1 is MGHRA, CDR2 YSYEKL. The CDR3 sequence is CASSPPLRGAMGYGYTF. In DNA, the CDR3 is TGCGCCAGCAGCCCACCCCTTCGGGGGGCAATGGGCTATGGCTACACCTTC.

The gene calls are TRBV18 and TRBJ2-3, with D uncertain. CDR1 is KGHSH and CDR2 is LQKENI in the germline V gene. The CDR3 has 12 amino acids. The V end lost 3 bases, the J end lost 4 bases, and 5 bases lay between the germline ends. The CDR3 sequence: CASSPGSDTQYF. The CDR3 nucleotides are TGTGCCAGCTCACCCGGGTCAGATACGCAGTATTTT.

The chain couples TRBV30 to TRBJ2-5; D is unclear. CDR3 size: 12 residues. V was trimmed by 4 bases and J by 0 bases, leaving 6 bases between them. CDR1 is GTSNPN, CDR2 SVGIG, per germline (reference sequence). Written as DNA, the CDR3 is TGTGCCTGGACACAGAACCAAGAGACCCAGTACTTC. As protein: CAWTQNQETQYF.

V and J are TRBV9 and TRBJ1-1; D is possibly TRBD1 (5 bases). This CDR3 contains 12 residues. The V end was cut by 7 bases, the J end by 1 base, with 8 bases between. In germline, CDR1 is SGDLS, CDR2 YYNGEE. This CDR3 reads CASGQPNTEAFF. The CDR3 nucleotides are TGTGCCAGCGGACAACCGAACACTGAAGCTTTCTTT.

This chain joins TRBV19 and TRBJ1-6; TRBD1 matches at 10 bases. With 6 bases clipped from V and 3 bases from J, the junction kept 17 bases outside the gene matches. The CDR3 loop spans 20 amino acids. Per germline, CDR1 LNHDA and CDR2 SQIVND (reference sequence). CDR3 sequence: CASRSRDRGGGAFYNSPLHF. The CDR3 DNA is TGTGCCAGTAGGTCCCGGGACAGGGGCGGCGGGGCCTTCTATAATTCACCCCTCCACTTT.